This T cell receptor (beta chain) stems from a study of tumor and adjacent non-tumor tissue in lung cancer. The CDR3 spans 13 residues. CDR1 is SQVTM and CDR2 is ANQGSEA in the germline V gene. Three rounds of nested PCR, following a modified ARM-PCR protocol, produced the TCRbeta library. TCRdb re-derived calls from the multiplex PCR reads in MiXCR, one entry per CDR3 protein. Among some 90,000 distinct CDR3 sequences listed, roughly two thirds were seen once. Points on this clonotype: The junction differs from germline at one of its ends, possibly a read error.

The template was RNA from unsorted bulk tissue. The sequence was collected from a man aged 65 to 85 with non-small cell lung cancer. Sequencing was done on a sample of lung tumor tissue. The chain links TRBV29-1 to TRBJ1-1; D may be TRBD1 (5 bases). In nucleotides, the CDR3 is TGCAGTGTTGATGGGGCAGGGATCACTGATGCTATCTTT. It is translated as CSVDGAGITDAIF. Looking up the rest from reference TRBV29-1 and TRBJ1-1 gives the full variable domain: SAVISQKPSRDICQRGTSLTIQCQVDSQVTMMFWYRQQPGQSLTLIATANQGSEATYESGFVIDKFPISRPNLTFSTLTVSNMSPEDSSIYLCSVDGAGITDAIFGQGTRLTVV.